This TCR beta chain was sequenced during a study of early T cells in non-severe SARS-CoV-2 infection. The wider study: Whole-blood bulk RNA, unsorted, was sequenced, and chains were unpaired. Broader study findings: Matching with VDJdb favored anti-spike CD8 responses (missing private and CD4 specificities).

This CDR3 has 15 residues. V gave up 3 bases and J gave up 8 bases; unmatched junction bases: 6. This clonotype was recorded at least ten times. Its specificity is not known. Tagging with unique molecular identifiers was applied to individual cDNA molecules. One entry per CDR3 protein, called by TCRdb with MiXCR from the 5' RACE reads. The sample contains about 76,000 distinct CDR3 sequences, around 11% of which appear only once. This chain links TRBV12-3 or TRBV12-4 with TRBJ1-6, with TRBD1 matching 8 bases. Sequencing used whole blood. This TCR was sampled from an adult who was a healthcare worker with PCR-confirmed SARS-CoV-2 infection or an uninfected control (not recorded which). The DNA for the CDR3 is TGTGCCAGCAGTTTTGACAGGGGATGGGATTCACCCCTCCACTTT. Amino acid sequence: CASSFDRGWDSPLHF.